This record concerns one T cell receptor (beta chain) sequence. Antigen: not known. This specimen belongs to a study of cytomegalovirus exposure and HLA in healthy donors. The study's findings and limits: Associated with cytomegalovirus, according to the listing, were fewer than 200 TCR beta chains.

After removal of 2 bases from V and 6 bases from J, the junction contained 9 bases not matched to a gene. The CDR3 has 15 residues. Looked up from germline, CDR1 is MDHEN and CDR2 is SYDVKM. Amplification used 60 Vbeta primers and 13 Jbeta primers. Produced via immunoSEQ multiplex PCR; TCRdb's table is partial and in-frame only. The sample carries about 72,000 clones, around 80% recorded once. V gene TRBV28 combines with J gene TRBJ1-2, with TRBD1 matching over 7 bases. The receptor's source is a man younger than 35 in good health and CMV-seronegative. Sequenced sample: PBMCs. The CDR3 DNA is TGTGCCAGCAGTTTAGGACAGGCAGGCGGGAATGGCTACACCTTC. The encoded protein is CASSLGQAGGNGYTF.